These 14 T cell receptor beta chains were sequenced from one sample in a study of cytomegalovirus exposure and HLA in healthy donors. The study ran its PCR with 60 Vbeta and 13 Jbeta primers. Method: immunoSEQ multiplex PCR; TCRdb's copy keeps in-frame clones and lacks some. This sample has more than 55,000 clones, with roughly 80% found just once. Material: PBMCs. The receptor source for this set is a woman aged 40 to 50 in good health and CMV-seronegative.

The V gene is TRBV28, the J gene TRBJ2-2, with 7 bases fitting TRBD2. The germline V gene has CDR1 MDHEN and CDR2 SYDVKM. With 0 bases clipped from V and 3 bases from J, the junction kept 7 bases outside the gene matches. CDR3 size: 17 residues. Here the CDR3 DNA reads TGTGCCAGCAGTTTATGGGTGGCGGGAGCGCACACCGGGGAGCTGTTTTTT. Amino acids: CASSLWVAGAHTGELFF. The full variable domain, in which reference TRBV28 and TRBJ2-2 provide the parts outside the CDR3, is DVKVTQSSRYLVKRTGEKVFLECVQDMDHENMFWYRQDPGLGLRLIYFSYDVKMKEKGDIPEGYSVSREKKERFSLILESASTNQTSMYLCASSLWVAGAHTGELFFGEGSRLTVL.

J is TRBJ1-4 and V is TRBV5-1, with 8 bases identical to TRBD1. The CDR3 loop spans 19 amino acids. Germline CDR1 SGHRS, CDR2 YFSETQ. Losses at the gene ends were 3 bases for V and 0 bases for J; bases not matched to a gene: 13. CDR3 loop: CASSWGHFTGGATNEKLFF. The CDR3 DNA sequence: TGCGCCAGCAGCTGGGGCCACTTCACAGGGGGTGCAACTAATGAAAAACTGTTTTTT.

This clone was seen a handful of times. V gene TRBV28 combines with J gene TRBJ2-2; TRBD2 is a possible D gene (7 bases). This CDR3 contains 18 residues. The V end was cut by 1 base, the J end by 3 bases, with 18 bases between. Germline V lookup: CDR1 MDHEN, CDR2 SYDVKM. The chain's CDR3 is CASSLSLVGEGDTGELFF. DNA for the CDR3: TGTGCCAGCAGTTTATCCTTGGTAGGGGAGGGGGACACCGGGGAGCTGTTTTTT.

The CDR3 spells CASSQDLGQYNEQFF. CDR3 coding DNA: TGCGCCAGCAGCCAAGATCTGGGACAGTACAATGAGCAGTTCTTC. This chain connects TRBV4-1 to TRBJ2-1; TRBD1 matches at 7 bases. This CDR3 has 15 residues. The germline V gene encodes CDR1 MGHRA and CDR2 YSYEKL. With 0 bases clipped from V and 4 bases from J, the junction kept 3 bases outside the gene matches.

The CDR3 DNA reads as TGTGCCATCAGCCGGGGACTTTCACAAGAGACCCAGTACTTC. It specifies CAISRGLSQETQYF. The chain joins TRBV10-3 to TRBJ2-5; a possible D gene is TRBD2 (6 bases). The CDR3 covers 14 residues. Germline CDR1 and CDR2: ENHRY and SYGVKD. V shed 6 bases and J shed 2 bases, with 13 bases lying between them.

This rearrangement joins TRBV10-1 to TRBJ1-2, with TRBD1 matching over 8 bases. Germline CDR1 WNHNN, CDR2 SYGVQD (reference sequence). The CDR3 totals 13 residues. The ends lost 6 bases at V and 5 bases at J; junction bases unmatched: 5. CDR3 loop: CASRMDRAYGYTF. DNA for the CDR3: TGCGCCAGCAGGATGGACAGGGCATATGGCTACACCTTC.

The V call is TRBV15, the J call TRBJ1-4, with D possibly matching TRBD1 (6 bases). CDR1 is LNHNV and CDR2 is YYDKDF in the germline V gene (reference sequence). The CDR3 sequence is 15 residues long. V lost 1 base and J lost 7, with 13 bases in between. DNA for the CDR3: TGTGCCACCAGCAGAGCAGGGGTTAGGGGTGAAAAACTGTTTTTT. Encoded protein: CATSRAGVRGEKLFF.

This chain uses TRBV25-1 with TRBJ2-2, with TRBD2 matching 7 bases. J lost 8 bases, V lost 4 bases, and 7 bases had no gene match. The V gene's germline CDR1 is MGHDK and CDR2 SYGVNS. The CDR3 is made up of 14 amino acids. The CDR3 is CASSAREVTGELFF. CDR3 sequence (DNA): TGTGCCAGCAGTGCCCGGGAGGTTACTGGGGAGCTGTTTTTT.

V gene TRBV30 combines with J gene TRBJ2-1; TRBD2 might be the D (5 bases). Germline CDR1 is GTSNPN and CDR2 is SVGIG (reference sequence). V was trimmed by 0 bases and J by 4 bases, leaving 13 bases between them. The CDR3 extends over 15 amino acids. CDR3 loop: CAWSVGSARYNEQFF. The DNA for the CDR3 is TGTGCCTGGAGTGTAGGTAGCGCTCGTTACAATGAGCAGTTCTTC.

The V and J genes are TRBV7-3 and TRBJ1-1, with D possibly being TRBD1 (6 bases). The CDR3 spans 13 residues. The V gene's germline CDR1 is SGHTA and CDR2 FQGTGA. Trimming removed 5 bases from V and 0 bases from J, with 7 bases in between. The CDR3 nucleotides are TGTGCCAGCAGCCGGACAGTGAACACTGAAGCTTTCTTT. Its protein is CASSRTVNTEAFF.

This chain connects TRBV28 to TRBJ1-1, with unresolved D. There are 10 residues in the CDR3. Germline loops: CDR1 MDHEN, CDR2 SYDVKM. V shed 6 bases and J shed 3 bases, with 2 bases lying between them. The CDR3, as DNA: TGTGCCAGCAGCTACACTGAAGCTTTCTTT. Protein sequence: CASSYTEAFF.

This chain links TRBV5-6 with TRBJ1-5, with D unresolved. From germline, CDR1 is SGHDT and CDR2 YYEEEE. Between the trimmed V and J ends, which lost 0 bases and 4 bases, there was a span of 8 bases. The CDR3 has 14 residues. DNA of the CDR3: TGTGCCAGCAGCTTGGGGGCTAAAAATCAGCCCCAGCATTTT. This translates into CASSLGAKNQPQHF.

The chain couples TRBV7-9 to TRBJ1-1; no definite D call. CDR1 SEHNR and CDR2 FQNEAQ come from the germline V gene (reference sequence). The CDR3 has 14 amino acids. V lost 2 bases, J lost 1 base, and 8 bases lay in between. Here the CDR3 DNA reads TGTGCCAGCAGCTTACTCTCGGGGAACACTGAAGCTTTCTTT. Amino acid sequence: CASSLLSGNTEAFF.

V and J are TRBV27 and TRBJ2-5; 8 bases are a match to TRBD1. The DNA matches TRBJ2-7 better at its end, which makes the J call doubtful. The CDR3 has 13 amino acids. Germline V gene lookup returns CDR1 MNHEY and CDR2 SMNVEV (reference sequence). The CDR3 coding sequence is TGTGCCAGCAGTAGAGACAGGGGCTACGAGCAGTACTTC. It codes for CASSRDRGYEQYF.